A single sample is the source of the 29 T cell receptor beta chains below, sequenced in a study of cytomegalovirus exposure and HLA in healthy donors. The study ran its PCR with 60 Vbeta and 13 Jbeta primers. Profiled with immunoSEQ multiplex PCR; TCRdb holds only in-frame clones, not every one. The sample records 73,000 or so clones, about 81% being singletons. Sequencing was carried out using PBMCs. Source of these receptors: a human donor in good health.

CDR3 protein: CASSFGTGPNYGYTF. As DNA, the CDR3 is TGCGCCAGCAGCTTCGGGACAGGGCCTAACTATGGCTACACCTTC. This chain connects TRBV5-1 to TRBJ1-2, with 9 bases lining up with TRBD1. The CDR3 is made up of 15 amino acids. V was clipped by 2 bases and J by 0 bases; unmatched bases: 2. The germline gives CDR1 SGHRS, CDR2 YFSETQ. Filled out from reference TRBV5-1 and TRBJ1-2, the complete variable domain reads KAGVTQTPRYLIKTRGQQVTLSCSPISGHRSVSWYQQTPGQGLQFLFEYFSETQRNKGNFPGRFSGRQFSNSRSEMNVSTLELGDSALYLCASSFGTGPNYGYTFGSGTRLTVV.

On this clone itself: The junction does not match germline at one end; this may be a read error. This chain joins TRBV13 and TRBJ1-2; D is unclear. Per the germline V gene, CDR1 is PRHDT and CDR2 is FYEKMQ (reference sequence). This CDR3 has 14 residues. CDR3 nucleotides: TGTGCCAGCAGCTTAGGGGTGGCTAACTATGGCTACCCCTTC. This translates into CASSLGVANYGYPF.

The chain uses TRBV19 and TRBJ1-4; D is ambiguous. Trimming took 3 bases from V and 7 from J, leaving 12 bases between them. CDR3 length equals 14 residues. Germline V gene lookup returns CDR1 LNHDA and CDR2 SQIVND (reference sequence). This CDR3 reads CASSISGPFEKLFF. CDR3 DNA: TGTGCCAGTAGTATCTCGGGTCCTTTTGAAAAACTGTTTTTT.

The CDR3 reads CASSDRQGDEQFF. The CDR3 region has the DNA TGTGCCAGCAGCGATCGACAGGGGGATGAGCAGTTCTTC. The V and J genes are TRBV5-4 and TRBJ2-1; TRBD1 matches at 9 bases. CDR3 length equals 13 residues. V trimming: 4 bases; J trimming: 8 bases; junction bases outside the gene matches: 4. Germline V gene sequence: CDR1 SGHNT, CDR2 YYREEE (reference sequence).

The chain employs TRBV5-4 and TRBJ2-5; D may be TRBD1 (6 bases). Per the germline V gene, CDR1 is SGHNT and CDR2 is YYREEE (reference sequence). The CDR3 has 13 residues. V lost 1 base and J lost 5, with 9 bases in between. The CDR3 loop is CASSLRGLETQYF. The CDR3 DNA follows: TGTGCCAGCAGCTTGAGGGGGTTGGAGACCCAGTACTTC.

The chain is built from TRBV2 and TRBJ2-7, with 9 bases fitting TRBD1. Per germline, CDR1 SNHLY and CDR2 FYNNEI. The junction had 11 bases not matched to a gene; V was cut back by 6 bases and J by 5 bases. The CDR3 covers 15 residues. The CDR3: CASSLTGQGYDEQYF. Here the CDR3 DNA reads TGTGCCAGCAGCCTTACCGGACAGGGGTACGACGAGCAGTACTTC.

This rearrangement joins TRBV25-1 to TRBJ1-6, with 7 bases that match TRBD1. CDR1 is MGHDK, CDR2 SYGVNS, per germline. The CDR3 length is 15 residues. V trimming: 11 bases; J trimming: 6 bases; junction bases outside the gene matches: 13. Here the CDR3 reads CASRGTARSNSPLHF. DNA of the CDR3: TGTGCCTCCCGGGGGACAGCCCGGAGTAATTCACCCCTCCACTTT.

The chain carries TRBV28 and TRBJ2-1, with D perhaps TRBD1 (5 bases). Per the germline V gene, CDR1 is MDHEN and CDR2 is SYDVKM. The CDR3 is made up of 18 amino acids. The V and J ends lost 3 bases and 1 base respectively, with 19 bases between them. The CDR3 reads CASSLPSEQEISYNEQFF. CDR3 coding DNA: TGTGCCAGCAGTTTGCCCTCGGAACAGGAAATATCCTACAATGAGCAGTTCTTC.

This chain links TRBV9 with TRBJ2-7, with 7 bases identical to TRBD1. The trim removed 0 bases at V and 7 bases at J, leaving 7 bases unmatched. Looked up from germline, CDR1 is SGDLS and CDR2 is YYNGEE. This CDR3 contains 14 residues. The CDR3 region has the DNA TGTGCCAGCAGCGTAGGACAGGGCCTAGGAGAGCAGTACTTC. Protein sequence: CASSVGQGLGEQYF.

For the CDR3, the DNA is TGTGCCAGTAGTGCCCCAGGGGATTCACCCCTCCACTTT. It encodes CASSAPGDSPLHF. The chain recombines TRBV19 with TRBJ1-6, with TRBD1 as a possible D gene (6 bases). This CDR3 comprises 13 residues. Per the germline V gene, CDR1 is LNHDA and CDR2 is SQIVND (reference sequence). V gave up 5 bases and J gave up 8 bases, with 10 bases separating them.

The chain is built from TRBV5-1 and TRBJ2-2; D gene unclear. The V end lost 0 bases, the J end lost 4 bases, and 10 bases lay between the germline ends. CDR3 length equals 15 residues. The germline V gene has CDR1 SGHRS and CDR2 YFSETQ. The DNA of the CDR3 is TGCGCCAGCAGCTTGGATCGGGTGGGCACCGGGGAGCTGTTTTTT. It yields the protein CASSLDRVGTGELFF.

This chain uses TRBV30 with TRBJ1-6; 9 bases match TRBD1. Per germline, CDR1 GTSNPN and CDR2 SVGIG (reference sequence). The CDR3 covers 15 residues. After removal of 3 bases from V and 5 bases from J, the junction contained 5 bases not matched to a gene. This CDR3 reads CAWSEGTGNNSPLHF. The CDR3 DNA sequence: TGTGCCTGGAGCGAGGGGACAGGGAATAATTCACCCCTCCACTTT.

To note about this clone: One end of the junction does not line up with germline, which may come from a read error. This specimen includes other DNA sequences encoding the same CDR3. V and J are TRBV15 and TRBJ1-1; 10 nucleotides line up with TRBD1. This CDR3 has 18 amino acids. Per germline, CDR1 LNHNV and CDR2 YYDKDF (reference sequence). CDR3 protein: CATSRAGQGSLMNTEAFF. Written as DNA, the CDR3 is TGTGCCACCAGCAGAGCGGGACAGGGGTCCCTAATGAACACTGAGGCTTTCTTT.

The chain employs TRBV29-1 and TRBJ2-5, with TRBD2 matching 9 bases. CDR1 and CDR2 from the germline V gene are SQVTM and ANQGSEA. J was trimmed by 4 bases and V by 5 bases; bases with no gene match: 11. This CDR3 is 15 amino acids long. Here the CDR3 reads CSVCWGRGGVETQYF. As DNA, the CDR3 is TGCAGCGTTTGTTGGGGGCGGGGGGGCGTAGAGACCCAGTACTTC.

The chain recombines TRBV18 with TRBJ1-2; D is unclear. V was pared by 0 bases and J by 4 bases, with 6 bases between. Germline CDR1 and CDR2: KGHSH and LQKENI. The CDR3 has 13 amino acids. CDR3 DNA sequence: TGTGCCAGCTCACCACCAGACTTCTATGGCTACACCTTC. This sequence encodes CASSPPDFYGYTF.

The chain recombines TRBV9 with TRBJ2-2; 9 bases match TRBD1. Trimming took 8 bases from V and 5 from J; bases not matched to a gene: 10. The CDR3 contains 15 residues. The germline V gene has CDR1 SGDLS and CDR2 YYNGEE. The CDR3 region is CASREGTGITGELFF. In DNA, the CDR3 is TGTGCCAGTAGGGAGGGGACAGGGATAACCGGGGAGCTGTTTTTT.

V and J are TRBV14 and TRBJ1-1; no firm D call. Germline assignment: CDR1 SGHDN and CDR2 FVKESK. V lost 1 base to trimming and J lost 11 bases, with 23 bases between them. The CDR3 runs 16 residues. The CDR3 is CASSQVGSRFGNGAFF. DNA for the CDR3: TGTGCCAGCAGCCAAGTCGGATCTCGATTCGGGAATGGGGCTTTCTTT. Variable domain in full (rest from reference TRBV14 and TRBJ1-1): EAGVTQFPSHSVIEKGQTVTLRCDPISGHDNLYWYRRVMGKEIKFLLHFVKESKQDESGMPNNRFLAERTGGTYSTLKVQPAELEDSGVYFCASSQVGSRFGNGAFFGQGTRLTVV.

This chain joins TRBV5-4 and TRBJ1-2, with 7 bases matching TRBD1. CDR1 and CDR2 (germline): SGHNT, YYREEE (reference sequence). CDR3 length equals 14 residues. V gave up 1 base and J gave up 5 bases; unmatched junction bases: 5. The CDR3 DNA is TGTGCCAGCAGCTTGCTTCGGACAGGTTATGGCTACACCTTC. Its protein is CASSLLRTGYGYTF.

The chain combines TRBV7-3 with TRBJ2-1; D is perhaps TRBD1 (5 bases). The CDR3 spans 14 residues. With 4 bases removed from V and 4 bases from J, the gap between germline ends came to 11 bases. The germline CDR1 and CDR2 sequences are SGHTA and FQGTGA. In nucleotides, the CDR3 is TGTGCCAGCAGCTCTTCTACAGGTTACAATGAGCAGTTCTTC. This translates into CASSSSTGYNEQFF.

This clone was seen just once. The V and J genes are TRBV18 and TRBJ1-4, with D perhaps matching TRBD1 (5 bases). V was trimmed by 5 bases and J by 8 bases, leaving 15 bases between them. This CDR3 has 14 residues. CDR1 is KGHSH and CDR2 is LQKENI in the germline V gene. In nucleotides, the CDR3 is TGTGCCAGCTCAAGCCTTCAGGGAGGCGAAAAACTGTTTTTT. Encoded protein: CASSSLQGGEKLFF.

V usage is TRBV28 and J usage is TRBJ1-5; 10 nucleotides align to TRBD1. Germline loops: CDR1 MDHEN, CDR2 SYDVKM. The CDR3 covers 15 residues. The V gene end was trimmed by 5 bases and the J gene end by 2 bases; junction bases not matched to a gene: 3. In DNA, the CDR3 is TGTGCCAGCAGTCCCGGGACAGGGGGCAATCAGCCCCAGCATTTT. This sequence encodes CASSPGTGGNQPQHF.

The chain is built from TRBV5-1 and TRBJ1-6; 7 bases agree with TRBD1. Germline values: CDR1 SGHRS, CDR2 YFSETQ. CDR3 length equals 16 residues. The V segment lost 0 bases and the J segment 4 bases; nucleotides outside the gene matches: 4. The CDR3: CASSLVTGAYNSPLHF. DNA for the CDR3: TGCGCCAGCAGCTTGGTTACAGGGGCTTATAATTCACCCCTCCACTTT.

The count of this clone is one. V and J are TRBV6-1 and TRBJ1-6; TRBD1 is a possible D gene (5 bases). V was shortened by 3 bases and J by 7 bases, with 13 bases between the two germline ends. Germline CDR1 MNHNS, CDR2 SASEGT. The CDR3 consists of 15 residues. CDR3 nucleotide sequence: TGTGCCAGCAGTGAGCAGGGAAGGGAAAATTCACCCCTCCACTTT. Its translation is CASSEQGRENSPLHF.

This rearrangement joins TRBV4-1 to TRBJ1-4, with no clear D. The germline V and J ends were trimmed by 5 bases and 0 bases, with 13 bases remaining between them. Germline-derived CDR1 and CDR2 are MGHRA and YSYEKL. This CDR3 has 16 amino acids. CDR3 loop: CASSWGLGATNEKLFF. The CDR3 DNA follows: TGCGCCAGCAGCTGGGGTTTGGGAGCAACTAATGAAAAACTGTTTTTT.

This clone came up a few times. CDR3 in amino acids: CASSASGATGELFF. CDR3 in DNA: TGTGCCAGCAGTGCTAGCGGGGCCACCGGGGAGCTGTTTTTT. The chain combines TRBV6-4 with TRBJ2-2, with 9 bases matching TRBD2. The germline CDR1 and CDR2 sequences are MRHNA and SNTAGT. The CDR3 consists of 14 residues. With 4 bases clipped from V and 4 bases from J, the junction kept 1 base outside the gene matches.

The chain is built from TRBV19 and TRBJ1-5; 7 nucleotides align to TRBD1. The germline gives CDR1 LNHDA, CDR2 SQIVND (reference sequence). The V gene end was trimmed by 6 bases and the J gene end by 7 bases; junction bases not matched to a gene: 12. The CDR3 consists of 15 residues. The CDR3 here is CASRDIQGVGQPQHF. Here the CDR3 DNA reads TGTGCCAGTAGAGATATCCAGGGGGTAGGGCAGCCCCAGCATTTT.

The chain joins TRBV27 to TRBJ2-3, with 9 bases lining up with TRBD2. CDR1 is MNHEY and CDR2 is SMNVEV in the germline V gene (reference sequence). V was clipped by 1 base and J by 2 bases; unmatched bases: 1. There are 15 residues in the CDR3. The chain's CDR3 is CASSLLGLATDTQYF. The CDR3 nucleotides are TGTGCCAGCAGTTTATTGGGACTAGCCACAGATACGCAGTATTTT.

This chain joins TRBV7-9 and TRBJ2-7, with a tentative D call TRBD1 (5 bases). V lost 1 base and J 4 bases, leaving 11 bases between the germline ends. The CDR3 spans 14 residues. The germline gives CDR1 SEHNR, CDR2 FQNEAQ (reference sequence). CDR3 sequence (DNA): TGTGCCAGCAGCTTAGACCAAGGACATTACGAGCAGTACTTC. This codes for CASSLDQGHYEQYF. Combining the CDR3 with reference TRBV7-9 and TRBJ2-7 gives the whole variable domain DTGVSQNPRHKITKRGQNVTFRCDPISEHNRLYWYRQTLGQGPEFLTYFQNEAQLEKSRLLSDRFSAERPKGSFSTLEIQRTEQGDSAMYLCASSLDQGHYEQYFGPGTRLTVT.

V and J are TRBV20-1 and TRBJ2-5; no firm D call. The CDR3 contains 10 residues. Trimming removed 5 bases at V and 3 bases at J, with 4 bases between. Germline V gene lookup returns CDR1 DFQATT and CDR2 SNEGSKA (reference sequence). This CDR3 is CSAFEETQYF. Written as DNA, the CDR3 is TGCAGTGCTTTCGAAGAGACCCAGTACTTC.